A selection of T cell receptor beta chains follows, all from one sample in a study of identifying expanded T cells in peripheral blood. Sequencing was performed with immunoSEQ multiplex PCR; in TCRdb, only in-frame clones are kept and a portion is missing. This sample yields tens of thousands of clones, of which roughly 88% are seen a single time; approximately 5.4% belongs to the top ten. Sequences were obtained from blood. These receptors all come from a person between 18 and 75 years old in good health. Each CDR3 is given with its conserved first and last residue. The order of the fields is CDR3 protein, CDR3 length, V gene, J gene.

CASSLVENEQFF	12	TRBV5-6	TRBJ2-1
CAWSDRGDRQPQHF	14	TRBV30	TRBJ1-5
CAIAQGGRGNQPQHF	15	TRBV10-3	TRBJ1-5
CASSVNSNEQFF	12	TRBV9	TRBJ2-1
CASSPRRDTGELFF	14	TRBV19	TRBJ2-2
CASRKDSNQPQHF	13	TRBV2	TRBJ1-5
CASSLFAGTVGGTIYF	16	TRBV7-6	TRBJ1-3
CASSLSGRGGEQYF	14	TRBV28	TRBJ2-7
CASSEKGAQHF	11	TRBV6-8	TRBJ1-5
CASKGEVGIITEAFF	15	TRBV19	TRBJ1-1
CAISESPGQDEQYF	14	TRBV10-3	TRBJ2-7
CASNSQGNCLF	11	TRBV2	TRBJ2-7
CASTLSNQPQHF	12	TRBV2	TRBJ1-5
CAISPGPSNTEAFF	14	TRBV10-3	TRBJ1-1
CASSLEMGADTQYF	14	TRBV11-2	TRBJ2-3
CASSAPGQGSYEQYF	15	TRBV11-1	TRBJ2-7
CASSQDGTSGRPSSYNEQFF	20	TRBV4-3	TRBJ2-1
CASSLGQFEAFF	12	TRBV13	TRBJ1-1
CASSFGTGMTEQFF	14	TRBV5-6	TRBJ2-1
CASSLAGQGLNEQYF	15	TRBV5-1	TRBJ2-7
CASRGSGETQYF	12	TRBV5-1	TRBJ2-5
CASSPGSTGTGGRSYTF	17	TRBV18	TRBJ1-2
CASRVGQNGYTF	12	TRBV2	TRBJ1-2
CASSETGTGHYGYTF	15	TRBV19	TRBJ1-2
CAWSGRDRAYEQYF	14	TRBV30	TRBJ2-7
CASSLTDSPNYGYTF	15	TRBV5-5	TRBJ1-2
CAWRENTEAFF	11	TRBV30	TRBJ1-1
CASSQGGAYGYTF	13	TRBV2	TRBJ1-2
CASTLGGGFYNEQFF	15	TRBV30	TRBJ2-1
CASSVTVNTEAFF	13	TRBV11-3	TRBJ1-1
CASSPSGGHSYNEQFF	16	TRBV5-1	TRBJ2-1
CASSQVKGMGEQYF	14	TRBV4-3	TRBJ2-7
CASSLTRDRQDTQYF	15	TRBV7-3	TRBJ2-3
CATTGHTEAFF	11	TRBV2	TRBJ1-1
CASSSYRDRGSSHYGYTF	18	TRBV7-9	TRBJ1-2
CASSGRTGRNTEAFF	15	TRBV5-4	TRBJ1-1
CASGWAPRGNQPQHF	15	TRBV19	TRBJ1-5
CSAGRTGADEQFF	13	TRBV29-1	TRBJ2-1
CSGGGGETQYF	11	TRBV20-1	TRBJ2-5
CAWAPGVDTEAFF	13	TRBV30	TRBJ1-1
CASSFNGGNQPQHF	14	TRBV6-1	TRBJ1-5
CASRAGTGYGELFF	14	TRBV6-4	TRBJ2-2
CASSTGQGGVGSLFF	15	TRBV5-4	TRBJ2-1
CASSLDLGRAEAFF	14	TRBV7-2	TRBJ1-1
CASSATEGAHRYEQYF	16	TRBV19	TRBJ2-7
CASTSGQGLATDTQYF	16	TRBV19	TRBJ2-3
CASNSGTSESDTQYF	15	TRBV19	TRBJ2-3
CAINPGNGANVLTF	14	TRBV10-3	TRBJ2-6
CAITTTGTGPYNEQFF	16	TRBV10-3	TRBJ2-1
CASSQVSISGANVLTF	16	TRBV4-1	TRBJ2-6
CASSPDGRNEKLFF	14	TRBV18	TRBJ1-4
CSAIDRSYTF	10	TRBV20-1	TRBJ1-2
CASSAGLGSDYGYTF	15	TRBV9	TRBJ1-2
CASSTSERETQYF	13	TRBV19	TRBJ2-5
CASSPGGGKNTIYF	14	TRBV11-3	TRBJ1-3